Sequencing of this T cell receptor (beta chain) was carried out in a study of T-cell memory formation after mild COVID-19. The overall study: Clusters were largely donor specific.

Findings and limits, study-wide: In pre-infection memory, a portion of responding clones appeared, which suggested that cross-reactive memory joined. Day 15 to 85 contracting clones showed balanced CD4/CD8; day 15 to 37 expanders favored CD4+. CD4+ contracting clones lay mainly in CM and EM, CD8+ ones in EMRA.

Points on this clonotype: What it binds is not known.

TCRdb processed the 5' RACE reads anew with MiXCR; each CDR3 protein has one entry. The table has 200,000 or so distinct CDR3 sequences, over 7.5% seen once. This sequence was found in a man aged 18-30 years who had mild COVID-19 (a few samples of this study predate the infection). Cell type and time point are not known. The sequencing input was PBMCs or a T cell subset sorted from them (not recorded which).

This CDR3 is CASSSGTYPLQETQYF. The CDR3 nucleotides read TGTGCCAGCAGTTCCGGGACCTACCCATTACAAGAGACCCAGTACTTC. J is TRBJ2-5 and V is TRBV7-9; the D call may be TRBD1 or TRBD2 (5 bases each). Trimming cost V 6 bases and J 2 bases, with 19 bases left between them. This CDR3 has 16 amino acids. Germline-derived CDR1 and CDR2 are SEHNR and FQNEAQ (reference sequence).